Sequencing of this TCR beta chain was carried out in a study of tumor-infiltrating lymphocytes in primary liver carcinoma. Out of unsorted whole blood came the blood RNA, and germline DNA was extracted as well. A remark on this clonotype: A read error may account for a junction end that differs from germline.

The input was 450 to 550 ng total RNA; TCR beta cDNA was made from it with a constant-region primer. A slightly modified ARM-PCR protocol with three nested multiplex PCR rounds produced these TCR beta libraries. Each CDR3 protein gets one entry after TCRdb re-called the multiplex PCR reads with MiXCR. This table has 250,000 to 400,000 distinct CDR3 sequences, roughly 60% appearing once. The receptor was isolated from a man in his forties with primary liver carcinoma and hepatitis B virus infection. What was sequenced was peripheral blood.

The CDR3 DNA follows: TGTGCCAGCAGCTTGAGCGGGTCCTACAAGCAGTACTTC. Its protein is CASSLSGSYKQYF. The J gene is TRBJ2-7, the V gene TRBV5-6, with a tentative D call TRBD2 (6 bases). The germline gives CDR1 SGHDT, CDR2 YYEEEE. This CDR3 has 13 residues.